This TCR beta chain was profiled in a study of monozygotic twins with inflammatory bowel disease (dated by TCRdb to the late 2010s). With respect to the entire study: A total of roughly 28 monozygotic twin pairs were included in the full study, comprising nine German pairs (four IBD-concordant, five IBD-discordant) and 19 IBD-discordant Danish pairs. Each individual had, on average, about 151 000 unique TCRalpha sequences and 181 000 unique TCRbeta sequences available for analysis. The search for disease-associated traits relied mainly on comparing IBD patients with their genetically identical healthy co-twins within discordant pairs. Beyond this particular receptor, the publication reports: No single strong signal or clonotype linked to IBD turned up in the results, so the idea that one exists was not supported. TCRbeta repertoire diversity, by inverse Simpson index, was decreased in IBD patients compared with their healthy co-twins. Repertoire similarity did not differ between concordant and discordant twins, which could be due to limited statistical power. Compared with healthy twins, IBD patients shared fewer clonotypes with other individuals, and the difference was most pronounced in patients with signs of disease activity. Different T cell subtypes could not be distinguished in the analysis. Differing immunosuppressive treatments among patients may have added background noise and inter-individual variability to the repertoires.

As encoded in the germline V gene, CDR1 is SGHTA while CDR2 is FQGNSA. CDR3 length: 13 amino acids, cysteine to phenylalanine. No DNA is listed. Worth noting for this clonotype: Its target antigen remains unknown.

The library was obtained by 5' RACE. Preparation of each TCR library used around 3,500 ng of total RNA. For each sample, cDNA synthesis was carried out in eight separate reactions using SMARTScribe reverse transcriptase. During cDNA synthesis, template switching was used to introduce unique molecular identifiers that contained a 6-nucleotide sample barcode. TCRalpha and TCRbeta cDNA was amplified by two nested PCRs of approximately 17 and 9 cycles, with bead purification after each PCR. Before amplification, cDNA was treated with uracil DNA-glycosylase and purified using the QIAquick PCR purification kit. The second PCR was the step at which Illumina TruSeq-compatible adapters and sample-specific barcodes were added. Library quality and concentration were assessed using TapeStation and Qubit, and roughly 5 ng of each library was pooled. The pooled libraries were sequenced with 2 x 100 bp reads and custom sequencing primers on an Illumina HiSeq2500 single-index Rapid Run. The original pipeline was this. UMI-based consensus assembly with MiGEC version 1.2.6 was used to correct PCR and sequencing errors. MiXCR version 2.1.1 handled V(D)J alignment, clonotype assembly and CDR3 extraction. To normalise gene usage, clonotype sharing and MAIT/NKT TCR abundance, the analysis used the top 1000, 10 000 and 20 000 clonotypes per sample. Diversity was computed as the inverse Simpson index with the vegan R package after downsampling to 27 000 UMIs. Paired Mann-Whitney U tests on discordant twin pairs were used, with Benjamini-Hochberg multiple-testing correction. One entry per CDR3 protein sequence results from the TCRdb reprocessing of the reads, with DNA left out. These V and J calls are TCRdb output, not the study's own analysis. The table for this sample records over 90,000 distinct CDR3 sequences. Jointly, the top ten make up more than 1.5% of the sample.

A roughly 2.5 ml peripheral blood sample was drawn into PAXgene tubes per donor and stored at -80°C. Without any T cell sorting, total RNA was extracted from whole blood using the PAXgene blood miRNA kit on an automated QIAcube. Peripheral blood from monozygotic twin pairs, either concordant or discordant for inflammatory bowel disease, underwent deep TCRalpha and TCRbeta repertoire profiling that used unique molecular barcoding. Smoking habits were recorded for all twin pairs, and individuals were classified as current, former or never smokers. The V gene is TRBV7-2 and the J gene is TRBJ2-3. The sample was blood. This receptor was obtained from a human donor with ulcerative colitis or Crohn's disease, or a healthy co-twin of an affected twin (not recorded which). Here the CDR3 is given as CASSLATGDTQYF.